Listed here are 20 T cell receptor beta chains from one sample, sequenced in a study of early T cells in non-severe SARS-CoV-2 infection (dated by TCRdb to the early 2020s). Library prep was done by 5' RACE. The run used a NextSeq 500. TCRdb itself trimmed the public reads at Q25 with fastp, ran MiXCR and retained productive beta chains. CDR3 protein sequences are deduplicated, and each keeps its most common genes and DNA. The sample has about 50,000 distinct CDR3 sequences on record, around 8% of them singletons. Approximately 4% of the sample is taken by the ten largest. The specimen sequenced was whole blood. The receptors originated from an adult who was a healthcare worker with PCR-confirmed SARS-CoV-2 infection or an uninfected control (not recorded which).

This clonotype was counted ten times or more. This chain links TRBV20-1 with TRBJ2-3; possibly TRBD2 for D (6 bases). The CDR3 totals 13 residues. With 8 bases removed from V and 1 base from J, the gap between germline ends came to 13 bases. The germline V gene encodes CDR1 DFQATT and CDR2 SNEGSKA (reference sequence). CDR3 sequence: CSREEAGTDTQYF. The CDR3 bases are TGCAGTAGGGAGGAGGCTGGCACAGATACGCAGTATTTT.

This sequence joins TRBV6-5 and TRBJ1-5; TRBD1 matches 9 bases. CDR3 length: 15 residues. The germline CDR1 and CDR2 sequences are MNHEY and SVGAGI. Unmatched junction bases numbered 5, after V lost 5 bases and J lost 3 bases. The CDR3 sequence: CASSRRDRDNQPQHF. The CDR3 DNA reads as TGTGCCAGCAGTCGCCGGGACAGGGACAATCAGCCCCAGCATTTT.

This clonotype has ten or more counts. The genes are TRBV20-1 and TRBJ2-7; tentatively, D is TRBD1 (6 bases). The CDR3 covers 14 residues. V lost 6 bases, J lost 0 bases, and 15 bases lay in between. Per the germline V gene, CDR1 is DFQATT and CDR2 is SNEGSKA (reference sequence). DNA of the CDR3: TGCAGTGCCGTAAGGGGGACCAGCTCCTACGAGCAGTACTTC. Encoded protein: CSAVRGTSSYEQYF.

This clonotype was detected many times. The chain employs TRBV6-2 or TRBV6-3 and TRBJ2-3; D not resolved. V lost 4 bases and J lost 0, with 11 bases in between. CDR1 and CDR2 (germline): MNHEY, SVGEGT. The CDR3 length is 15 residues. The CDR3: CASSSQPTSTDTQYF. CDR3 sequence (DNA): TGTGCCAGCAGTTCTCAACCCACTAGCACAGATACGCAGTATTTT.

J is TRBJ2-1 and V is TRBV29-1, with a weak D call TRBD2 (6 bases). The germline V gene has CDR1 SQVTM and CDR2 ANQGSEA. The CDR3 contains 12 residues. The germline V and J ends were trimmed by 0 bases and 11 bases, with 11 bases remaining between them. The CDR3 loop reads CSVEDHGGKQFF. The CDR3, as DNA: TGCAGCGTTGAAGATCATGGCGGGAAGCAGTTCTTC.

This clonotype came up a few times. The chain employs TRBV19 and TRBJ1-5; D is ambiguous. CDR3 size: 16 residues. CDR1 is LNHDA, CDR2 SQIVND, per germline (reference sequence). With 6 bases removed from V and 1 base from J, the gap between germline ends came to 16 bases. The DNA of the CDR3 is TGTGCCAGTAGGGACCGAGGTCCATACAGCAATCAGCCCCAGCATTTT. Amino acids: CASRDRGPYSNQPQHF. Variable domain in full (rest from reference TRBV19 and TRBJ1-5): DGGITQSPKYLFRKEGQNVTLSCEQNLNHDAMYWYRQDPGQGLRLIYYSQIVNDFQKGDIAEGYSVSREKKESFPLTVTSAQKNPTAFYLCASRDRGPYSNQPQHFGDGTRLSIL.

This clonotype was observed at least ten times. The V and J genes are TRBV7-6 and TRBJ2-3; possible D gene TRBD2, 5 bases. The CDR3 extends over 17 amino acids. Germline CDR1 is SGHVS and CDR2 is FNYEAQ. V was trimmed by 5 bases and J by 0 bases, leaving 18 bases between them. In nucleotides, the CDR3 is TGTGCCAGCAGCCCAACGGGGTCAGAGAGTAGCACAGATACGCAGTATTTT. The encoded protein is CASSPTGSESSTDTQYF.

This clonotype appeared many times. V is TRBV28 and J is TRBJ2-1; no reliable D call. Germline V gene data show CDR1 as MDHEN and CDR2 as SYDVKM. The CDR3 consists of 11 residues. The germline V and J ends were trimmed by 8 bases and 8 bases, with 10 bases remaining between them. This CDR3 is CASLRRDEQFF. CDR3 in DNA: TGTGCCAGCCTACGTCGTGATGAGCAGTTCTTC.

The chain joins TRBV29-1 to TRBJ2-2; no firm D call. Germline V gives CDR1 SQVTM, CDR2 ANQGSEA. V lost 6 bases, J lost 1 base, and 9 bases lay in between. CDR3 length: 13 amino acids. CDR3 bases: TGCAGCGTCACTTACAGGAACACCGGGGAGCTGTTTTTT. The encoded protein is CSVTYRNTGELFF.

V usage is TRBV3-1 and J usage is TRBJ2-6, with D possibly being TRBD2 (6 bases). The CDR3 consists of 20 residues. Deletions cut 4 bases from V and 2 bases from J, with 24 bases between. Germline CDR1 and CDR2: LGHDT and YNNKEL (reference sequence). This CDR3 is CASSPLFEFGGETGANVLTF. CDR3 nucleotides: TGTGCCAGCAGCCCGCTCTTCGAATTTGGCGGGGAAACTGGGGCCAACGTCCTGACTTTC.

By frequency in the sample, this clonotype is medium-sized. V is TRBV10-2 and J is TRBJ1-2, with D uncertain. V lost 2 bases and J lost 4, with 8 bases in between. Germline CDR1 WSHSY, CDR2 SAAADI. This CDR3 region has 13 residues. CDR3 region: CASSEPRSYGYTF. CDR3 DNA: TGCGCCAGCAGTGAGCCGCGGAGCTATGGCTACACCTTC.

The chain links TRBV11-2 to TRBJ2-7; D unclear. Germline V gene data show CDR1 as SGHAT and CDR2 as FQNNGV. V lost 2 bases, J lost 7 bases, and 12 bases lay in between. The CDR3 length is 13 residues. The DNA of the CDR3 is TGTGCCAGCAGCTTATCCCTAACATCTGAGCAGTACTTC. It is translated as CASSLSLTSEQYF.

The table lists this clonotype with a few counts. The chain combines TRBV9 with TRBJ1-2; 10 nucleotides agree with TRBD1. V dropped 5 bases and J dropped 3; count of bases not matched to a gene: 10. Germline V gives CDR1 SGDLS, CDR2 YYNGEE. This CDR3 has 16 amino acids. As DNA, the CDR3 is TGTGCCAGCAGTCCGACAGGGGGCAATTGGGACTATGGCTACACCTTC. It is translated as CASSPTGGNWDYGYTF.

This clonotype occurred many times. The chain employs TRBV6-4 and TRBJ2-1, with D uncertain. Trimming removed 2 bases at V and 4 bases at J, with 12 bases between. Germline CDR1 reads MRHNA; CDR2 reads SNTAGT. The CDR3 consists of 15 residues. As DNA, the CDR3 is TGTGCCAGCAGTGACCAGCGACCTATGTACAATGAGCAGTTCTTC. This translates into CASSDQRPMYNEQFF.

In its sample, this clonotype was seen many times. The CDR3, as DNA: TGTGCCAGTAGTCACCCCGGCGGGGAGGAGGACAATGAGCAGTTCTTC. It encodes CASSHPGGEEDNEQFF. The chain uses TRBV19 and TRBJ2-1; weak D call: TRBD2 (6 bases). The germline V and J ends were trimmed by 5 bases and 5 bases, with 19 bases remaining between them. The CDR3 totals 16 residues. Germline CDR1 reads LNHDA; CDR2 reads SQIVND (reference sequence).

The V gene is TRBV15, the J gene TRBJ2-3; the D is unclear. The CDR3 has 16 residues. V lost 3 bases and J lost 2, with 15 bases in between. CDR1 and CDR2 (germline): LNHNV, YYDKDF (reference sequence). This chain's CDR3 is CATSSHDAILTDTQYF. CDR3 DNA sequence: TGTGCCACCAGCAGCCATGACGCAATCCTCACAGATACGCAGTATTTT.

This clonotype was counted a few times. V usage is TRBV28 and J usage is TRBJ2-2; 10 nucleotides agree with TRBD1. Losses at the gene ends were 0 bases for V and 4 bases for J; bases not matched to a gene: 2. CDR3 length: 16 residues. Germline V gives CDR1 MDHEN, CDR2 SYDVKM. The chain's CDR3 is CASSLWGQGITGELFF. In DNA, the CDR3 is TGTGCCAGCAGTTTATGGGGACAGGGGATCACCGGGGAGCTGTTTTTT.

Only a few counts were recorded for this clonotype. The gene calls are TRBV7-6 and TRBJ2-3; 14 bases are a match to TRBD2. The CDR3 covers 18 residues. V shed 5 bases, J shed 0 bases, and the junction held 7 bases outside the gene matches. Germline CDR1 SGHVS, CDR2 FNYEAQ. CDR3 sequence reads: CASSQGLAGGSSTDTQYF. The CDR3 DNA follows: TGTGCCAGCAGCCAAGGACTAGCGGGAGGCTCTAGCACAGATACGCAGTATTTT. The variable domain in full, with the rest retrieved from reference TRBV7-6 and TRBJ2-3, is GAGVSQSPRYKVTKRGQDVALRCDPISGHVSLYWYRQALGQGPEFLTYFNYEAQQDKSGLPNDRFSAERPEGSISTLTIQRTEQRDSAMYRCASSQGLAGGSSTDTQYFGPGTRLTVL.

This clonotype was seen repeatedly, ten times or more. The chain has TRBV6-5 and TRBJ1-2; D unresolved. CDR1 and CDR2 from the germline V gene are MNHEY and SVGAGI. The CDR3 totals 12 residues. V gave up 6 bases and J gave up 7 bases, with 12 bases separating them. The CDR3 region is CASRGQTPGYTF. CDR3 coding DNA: TGTGCCAGCAGAGGTCAGACGCCTGGCTACACCTTC.

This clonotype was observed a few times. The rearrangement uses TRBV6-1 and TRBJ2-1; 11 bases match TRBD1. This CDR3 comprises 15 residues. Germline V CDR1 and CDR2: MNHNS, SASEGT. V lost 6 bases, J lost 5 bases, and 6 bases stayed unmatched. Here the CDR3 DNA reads TGTGCCAGCAGGATAGGGACAGGGGGAAACAATGAGCAGTTCTTC. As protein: CASRIGTGGNNEQFF.